This TCR beta chain was recorded in a study of T cell clonotyping in hematopoietic cell transplantation. Findings and limits, study-wide: After transplant, recipient diversity fell while pathologically expanded clonotypes grew through day 180. At the given depth, recipient repertoires were over 95% de novo clonotypes. Graft donor and pretransplant recipient Inverse Simpson Index values predicted broader posttransplant TCR diversity. Cells were unsorted, so CD4 and CD8 contributions were not separated.

The table came from immunoSEQ multiplex PCR; TCRdb's copy has only in-frame clones and leaves some out. The sample yields fewer than 40,000 clones, around 90% seen once. The CDR3 loop spans 14 amino acids. CDR1 is GTSNPN, CDR2 SVGIG, per germline (reference sequence). Losses at the gene ends were 2 bases for V and 4 bases for J; bases not matched to a gene: 7. As regards this clone: What it binds is not known.

V gene TRBV30 combines with J gene TRBJ2-5, with 7 bases matching TRBD2. The receptor comes from a middle-aged woman in good health. Some clones in this sample may be carry-over from other donors' samples. Sequenced input: peripheral blood mononuclear cells. The CDR3 sequence is CAWSRAGVGETQYF. For the CDR3, the DNA is TGTGCCTGGAGTAGGGCGGGAGTAGGAGAGACCCAGTACTTC.